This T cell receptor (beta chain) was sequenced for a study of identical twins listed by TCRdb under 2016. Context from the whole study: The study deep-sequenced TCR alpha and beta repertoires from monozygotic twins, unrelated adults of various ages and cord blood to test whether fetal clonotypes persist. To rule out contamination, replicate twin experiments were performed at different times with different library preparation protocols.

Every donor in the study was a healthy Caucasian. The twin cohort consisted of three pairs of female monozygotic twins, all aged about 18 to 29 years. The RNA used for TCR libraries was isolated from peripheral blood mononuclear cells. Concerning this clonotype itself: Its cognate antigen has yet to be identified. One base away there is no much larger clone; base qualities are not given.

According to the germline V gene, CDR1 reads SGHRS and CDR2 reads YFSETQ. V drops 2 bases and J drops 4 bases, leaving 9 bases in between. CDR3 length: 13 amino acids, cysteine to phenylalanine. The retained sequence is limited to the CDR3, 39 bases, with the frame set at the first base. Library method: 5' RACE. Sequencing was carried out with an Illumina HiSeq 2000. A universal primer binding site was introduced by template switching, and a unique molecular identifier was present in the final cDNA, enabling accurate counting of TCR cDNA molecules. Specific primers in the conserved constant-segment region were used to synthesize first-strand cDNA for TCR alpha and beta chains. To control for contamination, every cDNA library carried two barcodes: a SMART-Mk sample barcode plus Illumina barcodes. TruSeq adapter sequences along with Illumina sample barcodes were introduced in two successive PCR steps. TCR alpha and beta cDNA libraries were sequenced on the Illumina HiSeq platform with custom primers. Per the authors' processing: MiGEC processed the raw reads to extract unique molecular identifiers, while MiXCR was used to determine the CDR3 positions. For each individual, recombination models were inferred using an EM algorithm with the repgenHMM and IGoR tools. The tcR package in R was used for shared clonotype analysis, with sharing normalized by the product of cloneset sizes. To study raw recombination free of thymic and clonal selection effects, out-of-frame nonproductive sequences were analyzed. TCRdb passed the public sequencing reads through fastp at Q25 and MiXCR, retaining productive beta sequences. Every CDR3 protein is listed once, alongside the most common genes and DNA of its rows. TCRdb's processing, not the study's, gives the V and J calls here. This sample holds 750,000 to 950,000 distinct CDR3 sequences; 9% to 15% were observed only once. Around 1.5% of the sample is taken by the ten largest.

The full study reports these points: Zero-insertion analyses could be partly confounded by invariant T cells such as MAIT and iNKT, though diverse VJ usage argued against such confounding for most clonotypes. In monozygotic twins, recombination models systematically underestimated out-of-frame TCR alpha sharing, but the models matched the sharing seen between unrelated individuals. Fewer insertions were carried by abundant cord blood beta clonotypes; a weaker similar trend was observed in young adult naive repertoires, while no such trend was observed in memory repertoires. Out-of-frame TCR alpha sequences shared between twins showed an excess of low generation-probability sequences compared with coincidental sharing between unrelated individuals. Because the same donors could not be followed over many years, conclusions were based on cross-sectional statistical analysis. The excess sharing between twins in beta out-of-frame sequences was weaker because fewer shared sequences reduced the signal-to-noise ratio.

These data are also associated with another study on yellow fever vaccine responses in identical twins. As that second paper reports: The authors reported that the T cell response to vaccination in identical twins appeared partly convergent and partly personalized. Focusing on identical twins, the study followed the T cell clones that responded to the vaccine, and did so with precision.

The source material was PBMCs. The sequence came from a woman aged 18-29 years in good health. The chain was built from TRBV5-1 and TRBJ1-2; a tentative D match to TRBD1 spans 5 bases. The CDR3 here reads CASSLTGPYGYTF. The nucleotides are TGCGCCAGCAGCTTAACAGGTCCCTATGGCTACACCTTC.